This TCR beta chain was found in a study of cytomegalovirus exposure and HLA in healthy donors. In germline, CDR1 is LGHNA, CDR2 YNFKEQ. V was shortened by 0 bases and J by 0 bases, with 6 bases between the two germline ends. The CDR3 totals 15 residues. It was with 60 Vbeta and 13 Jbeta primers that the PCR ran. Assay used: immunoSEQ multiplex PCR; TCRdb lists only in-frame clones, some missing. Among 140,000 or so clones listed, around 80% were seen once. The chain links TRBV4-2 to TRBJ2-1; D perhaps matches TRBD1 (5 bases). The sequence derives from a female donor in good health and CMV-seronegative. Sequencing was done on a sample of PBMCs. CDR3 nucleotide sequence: TGTGCCAGCAGCCAAGACACAGGCTCCTACAATGAGCAGTTCTTC. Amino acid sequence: CASSQDTGSYNEQFF.